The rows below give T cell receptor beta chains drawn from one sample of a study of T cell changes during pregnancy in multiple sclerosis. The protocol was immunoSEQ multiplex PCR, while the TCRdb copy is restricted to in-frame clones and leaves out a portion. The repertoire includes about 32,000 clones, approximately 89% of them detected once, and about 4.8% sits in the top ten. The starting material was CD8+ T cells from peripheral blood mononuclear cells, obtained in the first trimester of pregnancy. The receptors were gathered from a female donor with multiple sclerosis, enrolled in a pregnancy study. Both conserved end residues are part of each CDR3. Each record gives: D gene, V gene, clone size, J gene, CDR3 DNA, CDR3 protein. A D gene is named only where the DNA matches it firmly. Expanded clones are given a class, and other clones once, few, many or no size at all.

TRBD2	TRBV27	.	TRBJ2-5	TGTGCCAGCAGTGGAAGCGGGATGGAGACCCAGTACTTC	CASSGSGMETQYF
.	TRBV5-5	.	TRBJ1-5	TGTGCCAGCAGCCTTGGTCCGGGAGGAGGTCAGCCCCAGCATTTT	CASSLGPGGGQPQHF
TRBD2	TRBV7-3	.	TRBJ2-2	TGTGCCAGCAGCTTAGCGGGAGTTGCCGGGGAGCTGTTTTTT	CASSLAGVAGELFF
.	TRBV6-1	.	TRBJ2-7	TGTGCCAGCGGACGCGGGACCCCCTACGAGCAGTACTTC	CASGRGTPYEQYF
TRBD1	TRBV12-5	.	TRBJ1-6	TGTGCTAGTGGTAGAAACCGGGACAGTAGGAACAATTCACCCCTCCACTTT	CASGRNRDSRNNSPLHF
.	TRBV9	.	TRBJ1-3	TGTGCCAGCAGCGACAGGGTTTCAGGAAACACCATATATTTT	CASSDRVSGNTIYF
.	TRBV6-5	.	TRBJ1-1	TGTGCCAGCAGTTACCTGAGAACTGGGAACACTGAAGCTTTCTTT	CASSYLRTGNTEAFF
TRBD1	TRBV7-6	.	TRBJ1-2	TGTGCCAGCAGCATGCGTCCCGGGACAGGACCTGGGGGCTATGGCTACACCTTC	CASSMRPGTGPGGYGYTF
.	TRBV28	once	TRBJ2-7	TGTGCCAGCAGTTTGTGGTCCTTGAACAGGACCCCTATAGACGAGCAGTACTTC	CASSLWSLNRTPIDEQYF
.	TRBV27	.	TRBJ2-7	TGTGCCAGCAGTTTGATAACAGCACACGAGCAGTACTTC	CASSLITAHEQYF